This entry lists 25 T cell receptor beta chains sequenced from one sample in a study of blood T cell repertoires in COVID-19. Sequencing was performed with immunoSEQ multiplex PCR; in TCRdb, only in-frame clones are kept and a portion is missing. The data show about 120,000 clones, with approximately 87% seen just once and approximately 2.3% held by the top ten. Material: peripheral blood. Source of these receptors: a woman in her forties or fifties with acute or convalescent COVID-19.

CDR3: CSVDWGVGTEAFF. Here the CDR3 DNA reads TGCAGCGTTGATTGGGGGGTTGGCACTGAAGCTTTCTTT. The rearrangement joins TRBV29-1 to TRBJ1-1; TRBD1 is a possible D gene (5 bases). Germline V lookup: CDR1 SQVTM, CDR2 ANQGSEA. Trimming stripped 3 bases from V and 4 bases from J, with 12 bases between. The CDR3 contains 13 residues.

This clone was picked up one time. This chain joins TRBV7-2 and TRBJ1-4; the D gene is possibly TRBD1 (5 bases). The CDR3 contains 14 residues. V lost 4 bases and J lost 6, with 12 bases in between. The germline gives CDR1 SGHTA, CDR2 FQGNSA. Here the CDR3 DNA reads TGTGCCAGCAGCTGGAGGGTAGGGGATGAAAAACTGTTTTTT. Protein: CASSWRVGDEKLFF. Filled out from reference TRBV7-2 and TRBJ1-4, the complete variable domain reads GAGVSQSPSNKVTEKGKDVELRCDPISGHTALYWYRQSLGQGLEFLIYFQGNSAPDKSGLPSDRFSAERTGGSVSTLTIQRTQQEDSAVYLCASSWRVGDEKLFFGSGTQLSVL.

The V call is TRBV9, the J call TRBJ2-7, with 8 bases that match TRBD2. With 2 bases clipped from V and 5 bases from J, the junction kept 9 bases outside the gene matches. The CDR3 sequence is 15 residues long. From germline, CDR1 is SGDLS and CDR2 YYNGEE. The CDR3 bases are TGTGCCAGCAGCGTGAACGGCGGGGGGAACGACGAGCAGTACTTC. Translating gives CASSVNGGGNDEQYF.

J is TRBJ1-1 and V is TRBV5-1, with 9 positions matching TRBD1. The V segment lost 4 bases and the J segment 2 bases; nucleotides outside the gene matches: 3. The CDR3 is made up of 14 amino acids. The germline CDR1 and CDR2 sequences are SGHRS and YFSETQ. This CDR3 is CASSGDRANTEAFF. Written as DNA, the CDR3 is TGCGCCAGCAGCGGGGACAGGGCTAACACTGAAGCTTTCTTT.

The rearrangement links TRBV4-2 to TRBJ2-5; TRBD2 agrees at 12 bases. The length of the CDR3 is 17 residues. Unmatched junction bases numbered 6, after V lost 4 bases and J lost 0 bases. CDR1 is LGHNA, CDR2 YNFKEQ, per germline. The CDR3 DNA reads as TGTGCCAGCAGCCCCATACTAGCGGGGGGAAACCAAGAGACCCAGTACTTC. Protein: CASSPILAGGNQETQYF.

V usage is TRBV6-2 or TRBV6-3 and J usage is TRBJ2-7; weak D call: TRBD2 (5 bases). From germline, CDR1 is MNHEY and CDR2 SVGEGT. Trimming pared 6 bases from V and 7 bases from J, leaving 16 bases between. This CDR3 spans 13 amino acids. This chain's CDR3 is CASSRGPSWEQYF. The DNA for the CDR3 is TGTGCCAGCAGCCGCGGGCCTTCTTGGGAGCAGTACTTC.

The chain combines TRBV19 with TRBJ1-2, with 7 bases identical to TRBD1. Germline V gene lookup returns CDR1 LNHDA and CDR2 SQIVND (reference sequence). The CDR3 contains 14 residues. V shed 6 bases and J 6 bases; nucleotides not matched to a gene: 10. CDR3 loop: CASRPDRRRDGYTF. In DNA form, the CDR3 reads TGTGCCAGTAGACCGGACAGGAGAAGAGATGGCTACACCTTC.

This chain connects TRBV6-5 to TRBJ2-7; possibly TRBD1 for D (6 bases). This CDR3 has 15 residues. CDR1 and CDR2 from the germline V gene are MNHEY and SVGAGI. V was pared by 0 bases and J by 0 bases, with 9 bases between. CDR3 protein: CASSYSPRGSYEQYF. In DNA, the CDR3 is TGTGCCAGCAGTTACTCGCCCAGGGGCTCCTACGAGCAGTACTTC.

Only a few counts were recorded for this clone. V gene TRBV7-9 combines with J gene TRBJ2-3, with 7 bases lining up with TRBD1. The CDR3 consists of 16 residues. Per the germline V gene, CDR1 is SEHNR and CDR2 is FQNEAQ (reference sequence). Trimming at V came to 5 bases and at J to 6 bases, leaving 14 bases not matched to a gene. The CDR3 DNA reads TGTGCCAGCAGCCCGTCGACAGGGCCACTTACCGATACGCAGTATTTT. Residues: CASSPSTGPLTDTQYF.

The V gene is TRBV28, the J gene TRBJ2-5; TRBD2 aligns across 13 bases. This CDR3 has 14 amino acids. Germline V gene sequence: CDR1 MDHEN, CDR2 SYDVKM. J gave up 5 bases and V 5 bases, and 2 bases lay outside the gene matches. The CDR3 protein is CASSMTSGRETQYF. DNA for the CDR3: TGTGCCAGCAGTATGACTAGCGGGAGGGAGACCCAGTACTTC.

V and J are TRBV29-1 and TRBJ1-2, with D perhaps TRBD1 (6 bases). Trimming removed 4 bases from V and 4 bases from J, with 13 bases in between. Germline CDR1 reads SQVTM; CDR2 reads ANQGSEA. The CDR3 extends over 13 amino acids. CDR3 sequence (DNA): TGCAGCGTTGTCCCAGGGGCGGGCTATGGCTACACCTTC. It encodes CSVVPGAGYGYTF.

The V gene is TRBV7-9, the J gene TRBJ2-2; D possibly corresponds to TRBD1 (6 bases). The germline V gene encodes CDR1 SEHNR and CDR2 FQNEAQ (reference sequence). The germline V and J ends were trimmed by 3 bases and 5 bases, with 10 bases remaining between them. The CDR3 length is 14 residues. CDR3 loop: CASSLGAHTGELFF. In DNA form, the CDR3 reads TGTGCCAGCAGCTTGGGGGCCCATACCGGGGAGCTGTTTTTT. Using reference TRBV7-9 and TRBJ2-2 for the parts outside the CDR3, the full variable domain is DTGVSQNPRHKITKRGQNVTFRCDPISEHNRLYWYRQTLGQGPEFLTYFQNEAQLEKSRLLSDRFSAERPKGSFSTLEIQRTEQGDSAMYLCASSLGAHTGELFFGEGSRLTVL.

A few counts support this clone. CDR3: CASSQTSGGFDTQYF. The CDR3 DNA reads as TGTGCCAGCAGCCAAACTAGCGGGGGATTCGATACGCAGTATTTT. V usage is TRBV9 and J usage is TRBJ2-3; 11 nucleotides line up with TRBD2. Germline values: CDR1 SGDLS, CDR2 YYNGEE. The V and J ends lost 4 bases and 6 bases, in that order; junction bases with no gene match: 7. CDR3 size: 15 residues.

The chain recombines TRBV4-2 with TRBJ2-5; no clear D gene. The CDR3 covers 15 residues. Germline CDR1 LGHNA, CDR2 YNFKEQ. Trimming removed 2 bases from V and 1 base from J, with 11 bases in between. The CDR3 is CASSQSQTSQETQYF. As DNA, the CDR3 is TGTGCCAGCAGCCAATCTCAGACTTCCCAAGAGACCCAGTACTTC.

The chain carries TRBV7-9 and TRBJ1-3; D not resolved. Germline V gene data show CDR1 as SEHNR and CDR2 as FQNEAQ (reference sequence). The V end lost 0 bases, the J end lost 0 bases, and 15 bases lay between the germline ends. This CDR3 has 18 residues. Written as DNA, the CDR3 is TGTGCCAGCAGCTTAGCCACCTCCGGGTTCCGCTCTGGAAACACCATATATTTT. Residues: CASSLATSGFRSGNTIYF.

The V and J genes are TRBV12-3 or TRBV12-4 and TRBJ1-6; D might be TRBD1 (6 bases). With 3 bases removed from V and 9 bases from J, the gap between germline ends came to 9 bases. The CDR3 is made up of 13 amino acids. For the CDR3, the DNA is TGTGCCAGCAGTTTGCAGGGGCCTTCACCCCTCCACTTT. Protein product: CASSLQGPSPLHF.

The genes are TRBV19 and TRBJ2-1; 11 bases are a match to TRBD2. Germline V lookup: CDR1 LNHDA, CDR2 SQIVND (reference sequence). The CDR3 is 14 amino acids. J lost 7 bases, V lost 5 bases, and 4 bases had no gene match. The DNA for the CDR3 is TGTGCCAGTAGTTTAGCGGGGGGGACGAATGAGCAGTTCTTC. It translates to CASSLAGGTNEQFF.

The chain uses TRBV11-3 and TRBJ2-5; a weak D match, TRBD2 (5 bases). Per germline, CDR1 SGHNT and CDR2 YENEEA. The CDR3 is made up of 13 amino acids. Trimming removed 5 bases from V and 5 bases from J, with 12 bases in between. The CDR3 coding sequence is TGTGCCAGCAGCCCCGGACTGAGGGAGACCCAGTACTTC. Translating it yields CASSPGLRETQYF.

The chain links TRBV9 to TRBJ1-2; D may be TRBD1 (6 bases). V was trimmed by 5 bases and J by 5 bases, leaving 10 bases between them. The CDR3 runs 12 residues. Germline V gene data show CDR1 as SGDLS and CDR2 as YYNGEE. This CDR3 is CASRGTLYGYTF. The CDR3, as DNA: TGTGCCAGCAGGGGGACACTTTATGGCTACACCTTC.

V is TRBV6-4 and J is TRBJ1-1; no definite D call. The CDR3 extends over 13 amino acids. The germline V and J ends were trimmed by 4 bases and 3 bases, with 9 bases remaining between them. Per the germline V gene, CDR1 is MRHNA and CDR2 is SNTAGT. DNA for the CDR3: TGTGCCAGCAGTGTGGAGGGTCACACTGAAGCTTTCTTT. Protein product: CASSVEGHTEAFF.

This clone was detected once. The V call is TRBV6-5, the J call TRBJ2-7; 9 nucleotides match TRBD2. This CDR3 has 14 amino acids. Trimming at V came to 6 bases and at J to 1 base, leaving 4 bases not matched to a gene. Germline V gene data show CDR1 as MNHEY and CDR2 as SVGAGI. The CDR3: CASRTSGLSYEQYF. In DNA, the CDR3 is TGTGCCAGCAGGACTAGCGGTTTATCCTACGAGCAGTACTTC.

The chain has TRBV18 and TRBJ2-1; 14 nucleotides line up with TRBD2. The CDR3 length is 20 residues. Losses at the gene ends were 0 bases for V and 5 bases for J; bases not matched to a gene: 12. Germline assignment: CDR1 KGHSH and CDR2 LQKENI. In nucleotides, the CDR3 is TGTGCCAGCTCACCACCTTTGGGGACTAGCGGGAGCGGTGGGCACAATGAGCAGTTCTTC. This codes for CASSPPLGTSGSGGHNEQFF.

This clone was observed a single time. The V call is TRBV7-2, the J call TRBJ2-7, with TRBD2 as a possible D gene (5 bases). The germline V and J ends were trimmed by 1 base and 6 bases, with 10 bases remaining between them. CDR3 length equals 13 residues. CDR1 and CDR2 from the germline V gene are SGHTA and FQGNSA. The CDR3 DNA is TGTGCCAGCAGCTTAGGAGGAGGTGGCGAGCAGTACTTC. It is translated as CASSLGGGGEQYF.

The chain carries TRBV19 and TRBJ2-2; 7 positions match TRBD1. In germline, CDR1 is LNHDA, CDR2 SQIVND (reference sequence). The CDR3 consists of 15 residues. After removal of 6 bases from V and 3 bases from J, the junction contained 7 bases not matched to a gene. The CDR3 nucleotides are TGTGCCAGTAGCCTCGGGACAGCAGACACCGGGGAGCTGTTTTTT. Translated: CASSLGTADTGELFF.

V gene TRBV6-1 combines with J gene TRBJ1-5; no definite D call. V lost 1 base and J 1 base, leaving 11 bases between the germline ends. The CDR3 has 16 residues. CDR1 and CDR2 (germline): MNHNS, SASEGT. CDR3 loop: CASSEVFLRSNQPQHF. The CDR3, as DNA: TGTGCCAGCAGTGAAGTGTTTTTGCGGAGCAATCAGCCCCAGCATTTT.